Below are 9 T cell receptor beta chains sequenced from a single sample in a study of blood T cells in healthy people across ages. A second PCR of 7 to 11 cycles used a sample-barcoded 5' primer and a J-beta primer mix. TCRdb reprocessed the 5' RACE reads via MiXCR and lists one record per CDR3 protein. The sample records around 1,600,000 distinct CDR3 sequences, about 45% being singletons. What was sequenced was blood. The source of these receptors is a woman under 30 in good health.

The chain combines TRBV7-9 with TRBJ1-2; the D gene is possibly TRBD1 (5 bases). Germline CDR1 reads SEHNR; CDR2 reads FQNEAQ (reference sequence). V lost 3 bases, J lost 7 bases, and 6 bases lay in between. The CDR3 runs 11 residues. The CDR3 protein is CASSFGTGYTF. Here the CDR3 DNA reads TGTGCCAGCAGCTTTGGGACTGGCTACACCTTC.

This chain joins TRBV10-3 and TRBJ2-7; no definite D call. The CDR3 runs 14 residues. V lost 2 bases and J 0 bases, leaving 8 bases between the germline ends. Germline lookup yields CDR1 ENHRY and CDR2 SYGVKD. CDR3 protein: CAISEKGFSYEQYF. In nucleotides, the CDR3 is TGTGCCATCAGTGAGAAGGGCTTCTCCTACGAGCAGTACTTC.

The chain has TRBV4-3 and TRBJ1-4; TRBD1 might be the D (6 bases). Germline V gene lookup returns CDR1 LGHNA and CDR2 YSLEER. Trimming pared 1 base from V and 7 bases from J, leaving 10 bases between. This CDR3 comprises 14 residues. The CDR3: CASSQVRGGEKLFF. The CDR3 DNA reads TGCGCCAGCAGCCAAGTTAGGGGGGGTGAAAAACTGTTTTTT.

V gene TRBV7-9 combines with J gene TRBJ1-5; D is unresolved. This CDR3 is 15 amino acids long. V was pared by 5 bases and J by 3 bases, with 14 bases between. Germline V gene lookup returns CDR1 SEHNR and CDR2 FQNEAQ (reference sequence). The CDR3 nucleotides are TGTGCCAGCAGCCCCGGGCCTAGTTTCAATCAGCCCCAGCATTTT. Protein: CASSPGPSFNQPQHF.

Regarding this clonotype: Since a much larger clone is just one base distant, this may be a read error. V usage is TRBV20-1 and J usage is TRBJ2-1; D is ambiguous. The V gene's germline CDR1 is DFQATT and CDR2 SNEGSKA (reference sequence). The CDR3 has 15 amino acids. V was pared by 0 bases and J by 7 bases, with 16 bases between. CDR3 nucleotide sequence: TGCAGTGCTAGAGATCTAGGGTACGGTTGGAATGAGCAGTTCTTC. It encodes CSARDLGYGWNEQFF.

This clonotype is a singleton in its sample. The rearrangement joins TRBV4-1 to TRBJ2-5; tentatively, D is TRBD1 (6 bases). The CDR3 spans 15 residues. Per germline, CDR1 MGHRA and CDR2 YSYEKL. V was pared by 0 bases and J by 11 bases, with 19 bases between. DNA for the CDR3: TGCGCCAGCAGCCAAGACACCTCAGGGGTTAATGAGCAGTACTTC. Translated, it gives CASSQDTSGVNEQYF.

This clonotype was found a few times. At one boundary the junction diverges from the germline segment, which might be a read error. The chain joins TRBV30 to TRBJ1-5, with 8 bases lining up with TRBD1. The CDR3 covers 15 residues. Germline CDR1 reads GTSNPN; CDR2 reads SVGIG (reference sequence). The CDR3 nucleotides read TGTGCATGGAGTGAAGGACAGGGCGGGAATCAGCCCCAGCATTTT. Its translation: CAWSEGQGGNQPQHF. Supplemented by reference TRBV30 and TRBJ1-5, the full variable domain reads SQTIHQWPATLVQPVGSPLSLECTVEGTSNPNLYWYRQAAGRGLQLLFYSVGIGQISSEVPQNLSASRPQDRQFILSSKKLLLSDSGFYLCAWSEGQGGNQPQHFGDGTRLSIL.

This CDR3 reads CASSYSRTTRLNTEAFF. The CDR3 DNA sequence: TGTGCCAGCAGTTACTCAAGAACAACTCGTCTGAACACTGAAGCTTTCTTT. The chain couples TRBV6-2 or TRBV6-3 to TRBJ1-1; D remains ambiguous. Germline CDR1 reads MNHEY; CDR2 reads SVGEGT. V lost 0 bases and J 0 bases, leaving 14 bases between the germline ends. The length of the CDR3 is 17 residues.

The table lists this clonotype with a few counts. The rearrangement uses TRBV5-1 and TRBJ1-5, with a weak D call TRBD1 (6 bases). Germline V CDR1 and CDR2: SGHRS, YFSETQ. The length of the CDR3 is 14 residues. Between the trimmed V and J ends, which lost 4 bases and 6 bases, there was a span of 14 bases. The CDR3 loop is CASSLTTGIQPQHF. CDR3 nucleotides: TGCGCCAGCAGCCTAACTACAGGGATTCAGCCCCAGCATTTT. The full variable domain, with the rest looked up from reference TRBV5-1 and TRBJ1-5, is KAGVTQTPRYLIKTRGQQVTLSCSPISGHRSVSWYQQTPGQGLQFLFEYFSETQRNKGNFPGRFSGRQFSNSRSEMNVSTLELGDSALYLCASSLTTGIQPQHFGDGTRLSIL.